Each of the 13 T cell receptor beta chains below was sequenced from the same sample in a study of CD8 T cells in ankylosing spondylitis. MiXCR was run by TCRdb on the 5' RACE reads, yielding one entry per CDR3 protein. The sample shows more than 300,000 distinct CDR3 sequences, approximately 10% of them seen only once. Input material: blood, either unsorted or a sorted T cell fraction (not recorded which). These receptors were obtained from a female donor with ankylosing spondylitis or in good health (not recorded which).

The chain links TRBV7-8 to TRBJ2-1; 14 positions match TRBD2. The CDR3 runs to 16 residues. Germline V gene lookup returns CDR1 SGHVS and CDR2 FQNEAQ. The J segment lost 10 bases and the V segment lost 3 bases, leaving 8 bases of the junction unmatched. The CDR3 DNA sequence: TGTGCCAGCAGCTTGGGACTAGCGGGAGTCGGATTGGAGCAGTTCTTC. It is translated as CASSLGLAGVGLEQFF.

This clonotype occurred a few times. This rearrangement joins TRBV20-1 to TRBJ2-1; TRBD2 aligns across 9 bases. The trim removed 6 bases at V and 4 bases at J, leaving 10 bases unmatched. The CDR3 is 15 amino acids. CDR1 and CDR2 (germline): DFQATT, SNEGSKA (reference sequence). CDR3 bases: TGCAGTGCCCTGTCAGGTAGCGGGGGATACAATGAGCAGTTCTTC. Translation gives CSALSGSGGYNEQFF.

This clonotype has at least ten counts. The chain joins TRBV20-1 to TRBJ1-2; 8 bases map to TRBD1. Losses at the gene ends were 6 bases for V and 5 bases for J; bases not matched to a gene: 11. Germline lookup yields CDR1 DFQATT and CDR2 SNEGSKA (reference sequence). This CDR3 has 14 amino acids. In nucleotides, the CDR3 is TGCAGTGCGCCAGAGCACAGGGGGAGTTATGGCTACACCTTC. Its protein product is CSAPEHRGSYGYTF.

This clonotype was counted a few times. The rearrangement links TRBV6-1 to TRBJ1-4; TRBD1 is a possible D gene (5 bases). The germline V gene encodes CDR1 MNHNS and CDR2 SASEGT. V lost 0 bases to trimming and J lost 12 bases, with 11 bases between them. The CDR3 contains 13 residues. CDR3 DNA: TGTGCCAGCAGTGAAGCAATAGACAGACAACTGTTTTTT. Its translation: CASSEAIDRQLFF.

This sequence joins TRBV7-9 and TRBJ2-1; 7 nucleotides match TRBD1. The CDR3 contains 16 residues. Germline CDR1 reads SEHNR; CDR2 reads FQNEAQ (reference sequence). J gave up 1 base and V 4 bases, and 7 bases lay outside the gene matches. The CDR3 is CASSSDRVFSYNEQFF. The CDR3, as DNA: TGTGCCAGCAGCTCCGACAGGGTTTTTTCCTACAATGAGCAGTTCTTC.

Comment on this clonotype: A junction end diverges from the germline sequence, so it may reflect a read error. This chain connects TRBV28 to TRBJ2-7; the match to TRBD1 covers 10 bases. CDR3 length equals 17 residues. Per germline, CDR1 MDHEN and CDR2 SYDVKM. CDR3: CACSPLSGTGVGYVQYF. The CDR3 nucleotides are TGTGCCTGCAGTCCTCTCTCTGGGACAGGGGTAGGCTACGTGCAGTACTTC.

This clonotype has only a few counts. CDR3 region: CASSEGRRNGAYGYTF. In nucleotides, the CDR3 is TGTGCCAGCAGTGAGGGTAGGCGGAACGGAGCCTATGGCTACACCTTC. The rearrangement joins TRBV25-1 to TRBJ1-2; D unclear. The CDR3 is made up of 16 amino acids. V was clipped by 3 bases and J by 4 bases, with 18 bases between them. Per the germline V gene, CDR1 is MGHDK and CDR2 is SYGVNS.

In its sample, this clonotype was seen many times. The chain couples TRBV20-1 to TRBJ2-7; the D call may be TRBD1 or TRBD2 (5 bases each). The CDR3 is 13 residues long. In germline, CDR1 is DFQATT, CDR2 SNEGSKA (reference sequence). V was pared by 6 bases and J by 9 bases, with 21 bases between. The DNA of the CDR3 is TGCAGTGCCGGGACCCAGGCGGGTTATGGGCAGTACTTC. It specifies CSAGTQAGYGQYF.

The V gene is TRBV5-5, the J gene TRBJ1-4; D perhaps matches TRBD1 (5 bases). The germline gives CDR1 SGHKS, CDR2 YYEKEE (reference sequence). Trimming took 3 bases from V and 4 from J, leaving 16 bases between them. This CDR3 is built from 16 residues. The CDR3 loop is CASSWDSLGGNEKLFF. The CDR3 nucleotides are TGTGCCAGCAGCTGGGACTCCCTCGGAGGTAATGAAAAACTGTTTTTT.

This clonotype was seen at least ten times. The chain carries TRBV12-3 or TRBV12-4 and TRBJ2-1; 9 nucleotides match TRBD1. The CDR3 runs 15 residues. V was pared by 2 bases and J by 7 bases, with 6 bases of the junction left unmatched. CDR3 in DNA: TGTGCCAGCAGTTTAAGTGGGACAGGGTTGAATGAGCAGTTCTTC. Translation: CASSLSGTGLNEQFF.

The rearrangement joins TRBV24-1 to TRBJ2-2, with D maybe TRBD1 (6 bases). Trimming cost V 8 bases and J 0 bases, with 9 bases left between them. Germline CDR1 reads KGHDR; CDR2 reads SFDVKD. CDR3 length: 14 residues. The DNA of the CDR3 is TGTGCCACCATGGGACAAACGAACACCGGGGAGCTGTTTTTT. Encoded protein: CATMGQTNTGELFF.

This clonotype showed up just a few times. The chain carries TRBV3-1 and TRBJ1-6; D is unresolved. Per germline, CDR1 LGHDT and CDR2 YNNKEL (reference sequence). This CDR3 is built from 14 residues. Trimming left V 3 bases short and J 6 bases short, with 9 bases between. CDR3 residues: CASSQAETNSPLHF. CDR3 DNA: TGTGCCAGCAGCCAGGCGGAGACTAATTCACCCCTCCACTTT.

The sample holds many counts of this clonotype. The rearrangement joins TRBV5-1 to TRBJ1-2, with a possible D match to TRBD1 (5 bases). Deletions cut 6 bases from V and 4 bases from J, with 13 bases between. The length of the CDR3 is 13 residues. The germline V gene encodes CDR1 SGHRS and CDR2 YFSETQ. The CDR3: CASTAVGGYGYTF. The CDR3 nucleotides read TGCGCCAGCACTGCTGTGGGGGGCTATGGCTACACCTTC.